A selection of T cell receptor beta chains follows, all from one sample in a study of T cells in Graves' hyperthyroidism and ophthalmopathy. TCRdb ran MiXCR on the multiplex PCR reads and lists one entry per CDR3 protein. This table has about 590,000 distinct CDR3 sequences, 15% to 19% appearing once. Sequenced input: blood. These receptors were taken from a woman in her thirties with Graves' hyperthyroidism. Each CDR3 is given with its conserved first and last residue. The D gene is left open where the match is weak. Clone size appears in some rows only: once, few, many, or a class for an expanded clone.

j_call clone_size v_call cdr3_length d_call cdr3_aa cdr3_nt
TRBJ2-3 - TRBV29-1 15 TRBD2 CSVEVSGSLPDTQYF TGCAGCGTTGAAGTTAGCGGGAGTTTACCAGATACGCAGTATTTT
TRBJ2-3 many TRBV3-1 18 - CASSQDTTARTSTDTQYF TGTGCCAGCAGCCAAGATACCACAGCACGAACTAGCACAGATACGCAGTATTTT
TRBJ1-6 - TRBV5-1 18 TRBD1 CASSAGQGYYSYNSPLHF TGCGCCAGCAGCGCGGGACAGGGGTATTACTCCTATAATTCACCCCTCCACTTT
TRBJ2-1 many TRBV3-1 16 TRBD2 CASSPGLAGGNNEQFF TGTGCCAGCAGCCCCGGACTAGCGGGAGGGAACAATGAGCAGTTCTTC
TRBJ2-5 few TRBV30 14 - CAWSNDVFQETQYF TGTGCCTGGAGTAACGACGTATTCCAAGAGACCCAGTACTTC
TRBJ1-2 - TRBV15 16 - CATSRDQGGNYYGYTF TGTGCCACCAGCAGAGATCAAGGAGGGAACTACTATGGCTACACCTTC
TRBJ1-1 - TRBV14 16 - CASSQEYRPSNTEASF TGTGCCAGCAGCCAAGAGTACAGGCCATCGAACACTGAAGCTTCCTTT
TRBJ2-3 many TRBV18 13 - CASSPPTARTQYF TGTGCCAGCTCACCACCCACCGCCAGGACGCAGTATTTT
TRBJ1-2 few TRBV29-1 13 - CSVGEGEGYGYTF TGCAGCGTTGGTGAGGGGGAGGGCTATGGCTACACCTTC
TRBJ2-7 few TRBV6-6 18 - CASSYGSRRRDSSYEQYF TGTGCCAGCAGTTACGGTTCCCGGAGGAGGGATAGCTCCTACGAGCAGTACTTC
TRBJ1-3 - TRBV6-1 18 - CASSRTGPGELSGNTIYF TGTGCCAGCAGTCGTACGGGGCCAGGGGAACTCTCTGGAAACACCATATATTTT
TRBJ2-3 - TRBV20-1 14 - CSANVNPSTDTQYF TGCAGTGCTAATGTTAACCCTAGCACAGATACGCAGTATTTT
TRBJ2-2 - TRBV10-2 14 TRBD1 CASRDRGTTGELFF TGCGCCAGCCGAGACAGGGGCACCACCGGGGAGCTGTTTTTT